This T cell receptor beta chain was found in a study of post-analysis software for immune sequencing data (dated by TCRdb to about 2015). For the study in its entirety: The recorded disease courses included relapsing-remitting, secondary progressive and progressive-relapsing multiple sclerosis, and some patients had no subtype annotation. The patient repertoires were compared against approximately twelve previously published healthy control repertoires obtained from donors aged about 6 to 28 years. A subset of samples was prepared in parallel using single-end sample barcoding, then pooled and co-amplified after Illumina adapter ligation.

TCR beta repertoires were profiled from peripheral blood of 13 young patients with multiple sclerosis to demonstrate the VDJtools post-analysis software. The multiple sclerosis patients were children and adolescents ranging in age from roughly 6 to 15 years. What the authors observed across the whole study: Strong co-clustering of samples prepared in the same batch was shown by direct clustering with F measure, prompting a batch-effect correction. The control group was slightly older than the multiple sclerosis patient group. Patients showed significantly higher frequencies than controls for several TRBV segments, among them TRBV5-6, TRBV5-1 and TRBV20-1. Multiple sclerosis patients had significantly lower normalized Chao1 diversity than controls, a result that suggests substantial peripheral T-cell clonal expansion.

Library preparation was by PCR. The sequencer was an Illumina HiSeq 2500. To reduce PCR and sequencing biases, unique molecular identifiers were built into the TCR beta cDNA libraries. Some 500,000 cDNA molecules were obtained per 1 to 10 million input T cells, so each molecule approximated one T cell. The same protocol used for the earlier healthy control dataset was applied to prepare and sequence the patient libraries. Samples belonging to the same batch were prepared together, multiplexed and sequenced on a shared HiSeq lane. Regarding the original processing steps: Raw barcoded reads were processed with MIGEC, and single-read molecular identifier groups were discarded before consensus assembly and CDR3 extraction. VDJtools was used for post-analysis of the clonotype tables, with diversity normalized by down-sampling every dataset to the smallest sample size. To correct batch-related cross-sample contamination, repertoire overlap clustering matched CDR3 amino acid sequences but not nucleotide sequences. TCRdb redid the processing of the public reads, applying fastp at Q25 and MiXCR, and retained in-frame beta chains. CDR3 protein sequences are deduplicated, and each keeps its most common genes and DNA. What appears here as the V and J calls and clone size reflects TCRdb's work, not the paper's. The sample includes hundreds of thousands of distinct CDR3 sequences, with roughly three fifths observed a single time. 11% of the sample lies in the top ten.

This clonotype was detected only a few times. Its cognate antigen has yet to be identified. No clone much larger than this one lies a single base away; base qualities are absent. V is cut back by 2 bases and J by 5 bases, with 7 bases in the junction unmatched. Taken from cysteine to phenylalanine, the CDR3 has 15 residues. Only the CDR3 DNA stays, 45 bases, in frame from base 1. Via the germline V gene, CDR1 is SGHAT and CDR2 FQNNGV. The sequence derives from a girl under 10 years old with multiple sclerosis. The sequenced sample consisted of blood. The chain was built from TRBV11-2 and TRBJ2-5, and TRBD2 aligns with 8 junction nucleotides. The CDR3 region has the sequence CASSLRTGGKETQYF. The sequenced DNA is TGTGCCAGCAGCTTAAGGACGGGAGGGAAGGAGACCCAGTACTTC.